The following is a T cell receptor (beta chain) sequence with its context. The length of the CDR3 is 15 residues. Germline CDR1 reads SEHNR; CDR2 reads FQNEAQ (reference sequence). J was trimmed by 5 bases and V by 5 bases; bases with no gene match: 7. The data are from a study of blood T cells in healthy people across ages. Alongside a J-beta primer mix, a sample-barcoded 5' primer served in a second PCR lasting roughly 6 to 11 cycles. Using its own MiXCR run on the 5' RACE reads, TCRdb lists one record per CDR3 protein. The sample includes roughly 830,000 distinct CDR3 sequences, around 68% of them seen just once. Caucasian, healthy and from Russia, the donors were aged between 6 and 90. Extraction of total RNA produced a minimum of 5 micrograms from each sample.

V is TRBV7-9 and J is TRBJ2-2, with 8 bases lining up with TRBD1. The clonotype comes from a man younger than 40 in good health. The material sequenced was blood. CDR3 bases: TGTGCCAGCAGCCCCGTGGGACAGGTTACCGGGGAGCTGTTTTTT. It is translated as CASSPVGQVTGELFF.